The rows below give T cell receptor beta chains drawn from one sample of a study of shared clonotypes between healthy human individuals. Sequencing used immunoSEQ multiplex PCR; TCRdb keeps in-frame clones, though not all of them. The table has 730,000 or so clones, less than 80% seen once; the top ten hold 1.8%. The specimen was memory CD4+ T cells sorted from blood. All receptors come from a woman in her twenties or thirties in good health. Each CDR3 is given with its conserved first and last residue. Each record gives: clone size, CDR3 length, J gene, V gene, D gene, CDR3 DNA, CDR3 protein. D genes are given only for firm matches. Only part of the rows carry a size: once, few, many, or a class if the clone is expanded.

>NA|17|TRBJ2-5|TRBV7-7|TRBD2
TGTGCCAGCAGCTTAGCCGGGGGAGCGGGAAGGGGAGAGACCCAGTACTTC
CASSLAGGAGRGETQYF
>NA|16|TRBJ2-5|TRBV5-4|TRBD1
TGTGCCAGCAGCTTGTGGGGACAGGGGCGCGAAAAGACCCAGTACTTC
CASSLWGQGREKTQYF
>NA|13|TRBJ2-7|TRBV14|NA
TGTGCCAGCAGCCAAGAGGGGTGGGCCGAGCAGTACTTC
CASSQEGWAEQYF
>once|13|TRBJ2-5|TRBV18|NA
TGTGCCAGCTCACCACCGGGGGAGGAGACCCAGTACTTC
CASSPPGEETQYF
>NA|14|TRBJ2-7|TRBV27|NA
TGTGCCAGCAGTTTGCGGCCGGGGGCCTACGAGCAGTACTTC
CASSLRPGAYEQYF
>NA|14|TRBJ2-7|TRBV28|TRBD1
TGTGCCAGTGTCCGGGACAGACCCAACTACGAGCAGTACTTC
CASVRDRPNYEQYF
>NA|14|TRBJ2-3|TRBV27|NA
TGTGCCAGCAGCTTAGCGCCCAAGACAGATACGCAGTATTTT
CASSLAPKTDTQYF
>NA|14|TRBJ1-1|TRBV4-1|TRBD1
TGCGCCAGCAGCCTGGGACAGGGAACGGGTGAAGCTTTCTTT
CASSLGQGTGEAFF
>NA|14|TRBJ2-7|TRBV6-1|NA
TGTGCCAGCAGTTTAGAGACAGGCATTTACGAGCAGTACTTC
CASSLETGIYEQYF
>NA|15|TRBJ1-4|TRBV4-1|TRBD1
TGCGCCAGCAGCCCCCAGGGGGGGGCGCAGGAAAAACTGTTTTTT
CASSPQGGAQEKLFF
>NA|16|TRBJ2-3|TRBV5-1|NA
TGCGCCAGCAGCTTGCGTTTGGGGGGAGGCACAGATACGCAGTATTTT
CASSLRLGGGTDTQYF
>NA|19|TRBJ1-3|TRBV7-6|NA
TGTGCCAGCAGCCTAAACACCCAGGGTACCGGGGCTTCTGGAAACACCATATATTTT
CASSLNTQGTGASGNTIYF
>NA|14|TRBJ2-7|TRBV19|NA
TGTGCCAGTAGCTTAACCGGGGGCAGACGCGAGCAGTACTTC
CASSLTGGRREQYF
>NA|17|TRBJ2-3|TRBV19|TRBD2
TGTGCCAGTAGTCTCAGAGAAGCGGGAGTGGTTGCAGATACGCAGTATTTT
CASSLREAGVVADTQYF
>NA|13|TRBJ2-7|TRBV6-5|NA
TGTGCCAGCACCCCCCGACCGTGGGACGAGCAGTACTTC
CASTPRPWDEQYF
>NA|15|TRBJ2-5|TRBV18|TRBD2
TGTGCCAGCTCACCCCGAAGGAGTACGGGAGGGACCCAGTACTTC
CASSPRRSTGGTQYF
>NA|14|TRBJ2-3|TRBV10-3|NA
TGTGCCATCAGCCAGGGGGGAGGCACAGATACGCAGTATTTT
CAISQGGGTDTQYF
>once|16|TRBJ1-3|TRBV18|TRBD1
TGTGCCAGCTCACCATTTCTGACAGGGACTGGAAACACCATATATTTT
CASSPFLTGTGNTIYF
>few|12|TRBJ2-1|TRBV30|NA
TGTGCCCGGGGGACAACCACTCGTGAGCAGTTCTTC
CARGTTTREQFF
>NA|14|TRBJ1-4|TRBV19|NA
TGTGCCAGTAGTATGGGGGGTACTAATGAAAAACTGTTTTTT
CASSMGGTNEKLFF
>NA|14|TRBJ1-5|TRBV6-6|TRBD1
TGTGCCAGCAGTAGACAGGGCAACAATCAGCCCCAGCATTTT
CASSRQGNNQPQHF
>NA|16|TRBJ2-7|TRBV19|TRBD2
TGTGCCAGTAGTACCAGATCTAGCGGGAGTACCTACGAGCAGTACTTC
CASSTRSSGSTYEQYF
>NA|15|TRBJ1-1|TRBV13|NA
TGTGCCAGCAGCTTAGTACACGGTGGGGGTACTGAAGCTTTCTTT
CASSLVHGGGTEAFF
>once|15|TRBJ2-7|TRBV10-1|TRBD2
TGCGCCAGCAGTGATACAGCGGGAACTAACTACGAGCAGTACTTC
CASSDTAGTNYEQYF
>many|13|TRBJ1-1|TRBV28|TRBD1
TGTGCCGGAACAGGGGCGACTAACACTGAAGCTTTCTTT
CAGTGATNTEAFF
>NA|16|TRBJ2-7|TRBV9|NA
TGTGCCAGCAGCGTTTCGGGGGCGGGGAGCTCCTACGAGCAGTACTTC
CASSVSGAGSSYEQYF
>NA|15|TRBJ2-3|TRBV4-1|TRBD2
TGCGCCAGCAGCCATGAAAGACTAGCGACAGATACGCAGTATTTT
CASSHERLATDTQYF
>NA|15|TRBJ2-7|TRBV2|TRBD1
TGTGCCAGCAGGGAGGCCAGGGGGCTCTCCTACGAGCAGTACTTC
CASREARGLSYEQYF
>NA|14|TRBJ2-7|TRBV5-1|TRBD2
TGCGCCAGCAGCTTGACTAGCGGGAGTAGCGAGCAGTACTTC
CASSLTSGSSEQYF
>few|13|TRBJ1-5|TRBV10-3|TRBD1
TGTGCCATCAGAAGTGGACAGGATCAGCCCCAGCATTTT
CAIRSGQDQPQHF
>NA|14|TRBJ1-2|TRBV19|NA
TGTGCCAGTAGTATCGGTAGCGCAAACTATGGCTACACCTTC
CASSIGSANYGYTF
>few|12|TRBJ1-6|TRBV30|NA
TGTGCCTGGAGTGACATTCTTTCACCCCTCCACTTT
CAWSDILSPLHF
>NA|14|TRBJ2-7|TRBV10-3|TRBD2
TGTGCCATCAGGAAAAGCGGGAGCTCCTACGAGCAGTACTTC
CAIRKSGSSYEQYF
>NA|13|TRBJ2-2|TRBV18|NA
TGTGCCAGCTCACCAGGGGCCGGCGGGGAGCTGTTTTTT
CASSPGAGGELFF